This paragraph reports one T cell receptor (beta chain). Antigen specificity is unknown. Germline loops: CDR1 SGHNT, CDR2 YYREEE (reference sequence). V was shortened by 0 bases and J by 4 bases, with 13 bases between the two germline ends. The CDR3 consists of 16 residues. This entry belongs to a study of identical twins. Template switching, a step in the protocol, added a universal primer site, and cDNA carried unique molecular identifiers. TCRdb called the 5' RACE reads again in MiXCR, with one record for every CDR3 protein. In the table there are around 570,000 distinct CDR3 sequences, approximately 9.6% of which are singletons. Study-wide findings and caveats: Models predicted too little out-of-frame TCR alpha sharing in monozygotic twins. Invariant MAIT and iNKT cells may have partly biased zero-insertion analyses.

These data are also associated with another study on yellow fever vaccine responses in identical twins.

V usage is TRBV5-4 and J usage is TRBJ2-2, with a possible D match to TRBD1 (7 bases). This receptor was taken from a young woman in good health. The sequenced material came from PBMCs. The CDR3 loop is CASSLGVQGGTGELFF. The CDR3 DNA sequence: TGTGCCAGCAGCTTGGGCGTGCAGGGGGGCACCGGGGAGCTGTTTTTT.